This entry lists 12 T cell receptor beta chains sequenced from one sample in a study of cytomegalovirus exposure and HLA in healthy donors. With 60 Vbeta and 13 Jbeta primers, the PCR was carried out. TCRdb's table, derived via immunoSEQ multiplex PCR, lists solely in-frame clones and lacks some. The data contain about 150,000 clones, less than 85% of them singletons. The specimen sequenced was PBMCs. Receptors originate from a middle-aged man in good health and CMV-seropositive.

The genes are TRBV11-2 and TRBJ2-5; D possibly corresponds to TRBD2 (6 bases). In germline, CDR1 is SGHAT, CDR2 FQNNGV. V shed 3 bases and J shed 1 base, with 9 bases lying between them. The CDR3 totals 14 residues. CDR3 amino acids: CASSLGLIQETQYF. The CDR3 DNA reads as TGTGCCAGCAGCTTGGGACTGATCCAAGAGACCCAGTACTTC.

V usage is TRBV5-1 and J usage is TRBJ2-2, with D possibly being TRBD2 (5 bases). Germline V gene sequence: CDR1 SGHRS, CDR2 YFSETQ. The ends were cut back, 4 bases at V and 1 base at J, with 8 bases in the middle. This CDR3 contains 14 residues. The CDR3 loop reads CASSRTGNTGELFF. CDR3 nucleotides: TGCGCCAGCAGCCGGACTGGGAACACCGGGGAGCTGTTTTTT. Combining the CDR3 with reference TRBV5-1 and TRBJ2-2 gives the whole variable domain KAGVTQTPRYLIKTRGQQVTLSCSPISGHRSVSWYQQTPGQGLQFLFEYFSETQRNKGNFPGRFSGRQFSNSRSEMNVSTLELGDSALYLCASSRTGNTGELFFGEGSRLTVL.

The rearrangement uses TRBV4-2 and TRBJ2-5, with 11 bases aligning to TRBD2. The CDR3 loop spans 16 amino acids. Germline-derived CDR1 and CDR2 are LGHNA and YNFKEQ. J was trimmed by 4 bases and V by 2 bases; bases with no gene match: 6. The CDR3 sequence is CASSQTTSGSTETQYF. The CDR3 DNA sequence: TGTGCCAGCAGCCAAACTACTAGCGGGAGTACAGAGACCCAGTACTTC.

The chain joins TRBV11-2 to TRBJ2-7; no clear D. Trimming took 4 bases from V and 6 from J, leaving 16 bases between them. This CDR3 has 14 residues. Germline V gives CDR1 SGHAT, CDR2 FQNNGV. CDR3 sequence reads: CASSSELPRGEQYF. CDR3 sequence (DNA): TGTGCCAGCAGCTCCGAGCTCCCGCGTGGCGAGCAGTACTTC.

This chain uses TRBV29-1 with TRBJ1-3; the match to TRBD1 covers 7 bases. Trimming at V came to 4 bases and at J to 5 bases, leaving 5 bases not matched to a gene. The V gene's germline CDR1 is SQVTM and CDR2 ANQGSEA. The CDR3 spans 13 residues. CDR3 residues: CSVADRNRNTIYF. CDR3 sequence (DNA): TGCAGCGTTGCGGACAGGAATCGAAACACCATATATTTT.

The sample holds a few counts of this clone. This chain links TRBV5-4 with TRBJ1-2; TRBD1 matches 7 bases. Trimming took 3 bases from V and 4 from J; bases not matched to a gene: 9. CDR1 and CDR2 from the germline V gene are SGHNT and YYREEE (reference sequence). CDR3 length: 15 amino acids. The CDR3 coding sequence is TGTGCCAGCAGCTCAAAGGGGGCGCACGGCTATGGCTACACCTTC. Translation: CASSSKGAHGYGYTF.

J is TRBJ2-7 and V is TRBV19; 8 bases are shared with TRBD1. The junction had 4 bases not matched to a gene; V was cut back by 4 bases and J by 5 bases. Looked up from germline, CDR1 is LNHDA and CDR2 is SQIVND (reference sequence). The CDR3 has 13 residues. The CDR3 DNA follows: TGTGCCAGTAGTAGGACAGGGAGCAACGAGCAGTACTTC. Translating it yields CASSRTGSNEQYF.

The V call is TRBV13, the J call TRBJ2-7; 11 bases line up with TRBD2. V lost 3 bases and J lost 2; bases outside the gene matches: 3. Germline assignment: CDR1 PRHDT and CDR2 FYEKMQ (reference sequence). The CDR3 runs 15 residues. CDR3 DNA: TGTGCCAGCAGCTTCGGGACTAGCGGACCCTACGAGCAGTACTTC. Protein: CASSFGTSGPYEQYF.

The rearrangement uses TRBV30 and TRBJ2-7, with 7 bases matching TRBD2. V lost 2 bases to trimming and J lost 4 bases; unmatched junction nucleotides: 5. Germline V gene data show CDR1 as GTSNPN and CDR2 as SVGIG (reference sequence). The CDR3 is 13 residues long. CDR3 sequence: CAWSTLGGYEQYF. The CDR3 coding sequence is TGTGCCTGGAGTACCTTGGGGGGGTACGAGCAGTACTTC.

J is TRBJ1-1 and V is TRBV5-1, with 8 nucleotides matching TRBD1. The germline gives CDR1 SGHRS, CDR2 YFSETQ. Trimming at V came to 4 bases and at J to 6 bases, leaving 8 bases not matched to a gene. The CDR3 has 14 amino acids. CDR3 sequence reads: CASSPRTGSAEAFF. The CDR3 DNA reads as TGCGCCAGCAGCCCCCGGACAGGGTCCGCTGAAGCTTTCTTT.

This chain connects TRBV10-3 to TRBJ1-4; D gene unclear. V lost 3 bases to trimming and J lost 3 bases, with 8 bases between them. The CDR3 runs to 14 residues. CDR1 is ENHRY, CDR2 SYGVKD, per germline. CDR3 loop: CAISDVTANEKLFF. The CDR3 DNA is TGTGCCATCAGTGACGTTACGGCTAATGAAAAACTGTTTTTT.

J is TRBJ2-5 and V is TRBV4-1; TRBD2 matches 8 bases. The end of the DNA aligns better with TRBJ2-7, so the J call may be wrong. The CDR3 covers 18 residues. Germline-derived CDR1 and CDR2 are MGHRA and YSYEKL. The CDR3 region has the DNA TGCGCCAGCAGCCAATCTAAGCAAGCGGGAGCTAGATCCTACGAGCAGTACTTC. This encodes CASSQSKQAGARSYEQYF.